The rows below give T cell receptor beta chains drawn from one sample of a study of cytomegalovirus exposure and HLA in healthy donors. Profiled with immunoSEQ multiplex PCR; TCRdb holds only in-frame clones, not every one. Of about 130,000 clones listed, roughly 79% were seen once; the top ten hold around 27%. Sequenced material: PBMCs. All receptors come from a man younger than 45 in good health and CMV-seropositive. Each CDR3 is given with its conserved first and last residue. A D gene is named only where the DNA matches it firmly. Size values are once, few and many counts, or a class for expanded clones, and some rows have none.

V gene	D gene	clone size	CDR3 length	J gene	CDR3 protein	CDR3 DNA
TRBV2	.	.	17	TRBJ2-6	CASSPFQGNSGANVLTF	TGTGCCAGCAGCCCCTTCCAGGGGAACTCTGGGGCCAACGTCCTGACTTTC
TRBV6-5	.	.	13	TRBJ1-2	CASRSSGTDGYTF	TGTGCCAGCAGATCGAGTGGTACGGATGGCTACACCTTC
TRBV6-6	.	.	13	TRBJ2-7	CASSQGLTYEQYF	TGTGCCAGCAGCCAGGGCCTAACCTACGAGCAGTACTTC
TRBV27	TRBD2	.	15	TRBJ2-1	CASLLAGGTYNEQFF	TGTGCCAGCCTACTAGCGGGGGGGACCTACAATGAGCAGTTCTTC
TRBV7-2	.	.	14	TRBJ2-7	CASSLVRDNYEQYF	TGTGCCAGCAGCCTAGTCCGGGACAACTACGAGCAGTACTTC
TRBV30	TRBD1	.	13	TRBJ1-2	CAWSGTARYGYTF	TGTGCCTGGAGCGGGACAGCGCGCTATGGCTACACCTTC
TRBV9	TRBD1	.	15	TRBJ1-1	CASSEEGQGGGEAFF	TGTGCCAGCAGCGAGGAGGGACAGGGAGGCGGTGAAGCTTTCTTT
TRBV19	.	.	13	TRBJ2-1	CASSTNTDNEQFF	TGTGCCAGTAGTACCAATACAGACAATGAGCAGTTCTTC
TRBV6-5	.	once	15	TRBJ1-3	CASSYSRESGNTIYF	TGTGCCAGCAGTTACTCCCGAGAATCTGGAAACACCATATATTTT
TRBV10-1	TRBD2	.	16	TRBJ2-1	CASSESSGGARNEQFF	TGCGCCAGCAGTGAGTCTAGCGGGGGGGCAAGGAATGAGCAGTTCTTC
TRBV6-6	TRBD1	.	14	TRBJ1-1	CASSYRGLMDEAFF	TGTGCCAGCAGTTATAGGGGGCTGATGGATGAAGCTTTCTTT
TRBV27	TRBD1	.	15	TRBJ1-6	CASKPAQGAGSPLHF	TGTGCCAGCAAACCAGCACAGGGGGCAGGTTCACCCCTCCACTTT
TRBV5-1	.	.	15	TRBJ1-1	CASSLFQGQNTEAFF	TGCGCCAGCAGCTTGTTTCAGGGACAGAACACTGAAGCTTTCTTT
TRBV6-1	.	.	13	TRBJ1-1	CASRANGNTEAFF	TGTGCCAGCAGAGCCAACGGGAACACTGAAGCTTTCTTT
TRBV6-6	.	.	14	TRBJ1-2	CASSLNGQNYGYTF	TGTGCCAGCAGCCTTAACGGACAGAACTATGGCTACACCTTC
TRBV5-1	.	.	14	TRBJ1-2	CASSSLEGNYGYTF	TGCGCCAGCAGCTCCCTGGAGGGGAACTATGGCTACACCTTC
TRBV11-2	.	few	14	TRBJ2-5	CASSLIEGRETQYF	TGTGCCAGCAGCTTAATAGAGGGTCGGGAGACCCAGTACTTC